This is a list of T cell receptor beta chains from one sample in a study of T cells expressing NK-cell markers. TCRdb re-called the 5' RACE reads and shows each CDR3 protein once, DNA omitted. The sample's table shows 300,000 to 450,000 distinct CDR3 sequences. Sequenced material: blood T cells: a sorted CD56 or NKG2C T cell subset, CD4+ or CD8+ T cells, or bulk PBMC T cells (not recorded which). Source of these receptors: a man aged 18 to 69 in good health. Both conserved end residues are part of each CDR3. Each record gives: J gene, V gene, CDR3 length, CDR3 protein.

J: TRBJ2-6
V: TRBV3-1
length: 13
CDR3: CARRSTGANVLTF

J: TRBJ2-3
V: TRBV7-3
length: 14
CDR3: CASKSQAGTDTQYF

J: TRBJ2-2
V: TRBV2
length: 17
CDR3: CASHLGQGASNTGELFF

J: TRBJ1-2
V: TRBV5-1
length: 15
CDR3: CASSLRREANYGYTF

J: TRBJ1-2
V: TRBV20-1
length: 15
CDR3: CSARGGSEGGYGYTF

J: TRBJ2-5
V: TRBV7-2
length: 15
CDR3: CASSYPTGGIETQYF

J: TRBJ1-6
V: TRBV30
length: 12
CDR3: CAWSGTYSPLHF

J: TRBJ2-3
V: TRBV29-1
length: 13
CDR3: CSVEYGFPDTQYF

J: TRBJ2-3
V: TRBV4-2
length: 15
CDR3: CASRAQSSREDTQYF

J: TRBJ2-3
V: TRBV5-1
length: 16
CDR3: CASSPTGTGGMDTQYF

J: TRBJ2-3
V: TRBV4-2
length: 17
CDR3: CASSHPTSGGAMDTQYF

J: TRBJ2-7
V: TRBV18
length: 12
CDR3: CASSGQDNEQYF

J: TRBJ2-7
V: TRBV25-1
length: 16
CDR3: CASMRSGTGSSYEQYF

J: TRBJ2-3
V: TRBV7-8
length: 16
CDR3: CASSLALAGDTDTQYF

J: TRBJ2-3
V: TRBV20-1
length: 19
CDR3: CSAEVEGLAGGRGTDTQYF

J: TRBJ2-7
V: TRBV28
length: 14
CDR3: CASRRLAGSDEQYF

J: TRBJ2-7
V: TRBV11-2
length: 15
CDR3: CASSLEQSNHYEQYF

J: TRBJ2-2
V: TRBV5-1
length: 15
CDR3: CASSPRGRGTGELFF

J: TRBJ2-7
V: TRBV6-1
length: 13
CDR3: CASSEFRLFEQYF

J: TRBJ2-3
V: TRBV11-3
length: 15
CDR3: CASSGTSITSDTQYF

J: TRBJ2-3
V: TRBV29-1
length: 13
CDR3: CSVGTSLTDTQYF

J: TRBJ2-1
V: TRBV5-5
length: 17
CDR3: CASRPRTSGGYKNEQFF

J: TRBJ2-7
V: TRBV4-2
length: 17
CDR3: CASSQGLPAGGRLEQYF

J: TRBJ2-3
V: TRBV5-1
length: 15
CDR3: CASSSVAGALHTQYF

J: TRBJ1-2
V: TRBV12-3/TRBV12-4
length: 13
CDR3: CASGALANYGYTF

J: TRBJ2-1
V: TRBV20-1
length: 13
CDR3: CSARTATDNEQFF

J: TRBJ2-1
V: TRBV12-2
length: 17
CDR3: CASRLGLAGGPYNEQFF

J: TRBJ2-5
V: TRBV12-3/TRBV12-4
length: 18
CDR3: CASSLRGSSGSDRETQYF

J: TRBJ2-4
V: TRBV5-5
length: 15
CDR3: CASSWRTGKADIQYF

J: TRBJ1-1
V: TRBV27
length: 13
CDR3: CASWDRRFFRAFF

J: TRBJ1-2
V: TRBV20-1
length: 13
CDR3: CSAPKGGLNGYTF